The present T cell receptor beta chain was sequenced within a study of T cell repertoires in cytomegalovirus infection. Across the study: CMV infection together with matching HLA type was indicated by public TCR beta signatures.

Broader study findings: Summed frequency of public TCR beta families distinguished CMV carriers with the relevant HLA. Clonotypes of TCR beta that were HLA-C-restricted and CMV-specific dominated the ex vivo response.

This clonotype was observed at least ten times. Antigen specificity is unknown. TCRdb used MiXCR to reprocess the reads, holding one entry per CDR3 protein. The sample lists 80,000 or so distinct CDR3 sequences, approximately 24% occurring once. This receptor was obtained from a human donor in good health (CMV status not recorded). Some clones in this sample may be carry-over from other donors' samples. The specimen was CD8+ T cells from cultured PBMCs, collected from culture after CMV antigen stimulation.

Here the CDR3 reads CASSQSQGAAGNTIYF. CDR3 DNA: TGTGCCAGCAGCCAATCCCAGGGGGCGGCAGGAAACACCATATATTTT. The V call is TRBV7-8, the J call TRBJ1-3; 8 nucleotides align to TRBD1. The CDR3 sequence is 16 residues long. Per germline, CDR1 SGHVS and CDR2 FQNEAQ. V lost 5 bases and J lost 4; bases outside the gene matches: 10.